This T cell receptor (beta chain) was captured in a study of Ad26.COV2.S vaccination and SARS-CoV-2 variants. Looking at the study overall: Intramuscular Ad26.COV2.S doses were given once or twice, 56 days apart.

Germline V lookup: CDR1 KGHSH, CDR2 LQKENI. V dropped 3 bases and J dropped 2; count of bases not matched to a gene: 2. The CDR3 extends over 14 amino acids. Sequencing used immunoSEQ multiplex PCR; TCRdb keeps in-frame clones, though not all of them. Of about 400,000 clones in the sample, about 88% are singletons; the top ten hold over 1.5%. Sample treatment: some 19 received Ad26.COV2.S at low or high dose, single or two shots; about 5 received placebo; per-sample allocation not given. Day 63 after the first injection of vaccine or placebo was the sampling time. The V and J genes are TRBV18 and TRBJ2-7; 9 bases align to TRBD2. The clonotype was recovered from a person aged 18-65 years who received the Ad26.COV2.S COVID-19 vaccine or a placebo. The sample was peripheral blood, taken in a trial of Ad26.COV2.S vaccine versus placebo. CDR3 DNA: TGTGCCAGCTCACCCTCTAGCGGGACCTACGAGCAGTACTTC. Translated: CASSPSSGTYEQYF.